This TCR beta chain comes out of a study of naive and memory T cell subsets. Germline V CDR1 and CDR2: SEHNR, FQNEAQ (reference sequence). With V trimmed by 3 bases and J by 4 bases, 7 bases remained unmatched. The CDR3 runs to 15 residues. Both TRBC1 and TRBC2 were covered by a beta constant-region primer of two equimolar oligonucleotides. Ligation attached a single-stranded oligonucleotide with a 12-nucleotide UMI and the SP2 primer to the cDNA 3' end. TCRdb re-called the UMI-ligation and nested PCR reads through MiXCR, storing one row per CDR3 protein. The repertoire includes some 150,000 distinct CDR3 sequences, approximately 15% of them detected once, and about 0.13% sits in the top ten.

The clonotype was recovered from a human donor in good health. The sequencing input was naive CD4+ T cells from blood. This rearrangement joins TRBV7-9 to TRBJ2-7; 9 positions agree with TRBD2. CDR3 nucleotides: TGTGCCAGCAGCTTCGGTAGCGGGAGTCAGTACGAGCAGTACTTC. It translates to CASSFGSGSQYEQYF.